A single T cell receptor (beta chain) is shown here with its context. Antigen specificity is unknown. Unique-molecular-identifier-tagged TCR beta cDNA libraries were used. Each sample of roughly 0.95 to 10 million input T cells yielded 500,000 or so cDNA molecules, so each molecule approximated one T cell. A single record per CDR3 protein comes from TCRdb applying MiXCR to the PCR reads. The sample yields almost 700,000 distinct CDR3 sequences, 55% to 70% seen once. This specimen comes from a study of post-analysis software for immune sequencing data. Overall study findings and caveats: There was significantly lower normalized Chao1 diversity in multiple sclerosis patients than in controls. Controls showed lower frequencies than patients for 4 or 5 TRBV segments, and TRBV5-6, TRBV5-1 and TRBV20-1 were among these.

CDR1 SQVTM and CDR2 ANQGSEA come from the germline V gene. This CDR3 contains 16 residues. J was trimmed by 6 bases and V by 0 bases; bases with no gene match: 8. V gene TRBV29-1 combines with J gene TRBJ2-1, with 10 bases matching TRBD1. This TCR derives from a girl aged 2-10 years with multiple sclerosis. Sequenced sample: blood. DNA for the CDR3: TGCAGCGTTGAAGATCGATGTAGGGACAGGGGCAATGAGCAGTTCTTC. It translates to CSVEDRCRDRGNEQFF.